This T cell receptor (beta chain) was profiled in a study of regulatory T cells in long-lasting Graves disease. Study outcomes and limitations: More public clonotypes were shared by persistent patients (about 3,000) than by new patients (about 970). Less diverse TCR repertoires were seen in persistent Graves' patients than in newly diagnosed ones.

V was clipped by 3 bases and J by 7 bases, with 12 bases between them. The CDR3 spans 14 residues. The time point is: persistent/refractory GD, antithyroid drugs over 5 years with positive TRAb. PBMCs were the source of the RNA used for TCR sequencing. It was by American Thyroid Association guidelines that Graves' disease was diagnosed. Each patient gave approximately 9 milliliters of EDTA-anticoagulated peripheral blood. In its sample, this clonotype was seen many times. Its antigen is unknown. The authors built TCR beta libraries using iRepertoire HTBI primers and Arm-PCR of CDR3 regions. One entry per CDR3 protein results from TCRdb running MiXCR on the multiplex PCR reads. The profile covers about 470,000 distinct CDR3 sequences, with about 22% appearing a single time and around 7% taken by the ten largest.

The material was peripheral blood mononuclear cells (PBMCs), obtained when the disease was refractory, from a patient treated with antithyroid drugs. This sequence was found in a female donor with Graves disease. The chain combines TRBV12-3 or TRBV12-4 with TRBJ1-4, with D perhaps matching TRBD1 (6 bases). The CDR3 DNA follows: TGTGCCAGCAGTTTGGGGGGCCTCGGTGAAAAACTGTTTTTT. This sequence encodes CASSLGGLGEKLFF.